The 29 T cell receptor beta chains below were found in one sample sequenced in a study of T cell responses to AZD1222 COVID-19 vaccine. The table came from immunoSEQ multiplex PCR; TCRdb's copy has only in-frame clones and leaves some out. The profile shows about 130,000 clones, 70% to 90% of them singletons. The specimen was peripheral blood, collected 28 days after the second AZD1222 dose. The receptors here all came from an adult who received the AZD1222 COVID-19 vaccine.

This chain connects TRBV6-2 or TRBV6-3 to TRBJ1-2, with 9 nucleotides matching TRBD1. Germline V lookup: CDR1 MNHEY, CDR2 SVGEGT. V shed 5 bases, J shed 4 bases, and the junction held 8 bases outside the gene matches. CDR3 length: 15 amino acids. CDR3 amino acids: CASSPGQGTIYGYTF. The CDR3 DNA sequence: TGTGCCAGCAGTCCGGGACAGGGAACCATCTATGGCTACACCTTC.

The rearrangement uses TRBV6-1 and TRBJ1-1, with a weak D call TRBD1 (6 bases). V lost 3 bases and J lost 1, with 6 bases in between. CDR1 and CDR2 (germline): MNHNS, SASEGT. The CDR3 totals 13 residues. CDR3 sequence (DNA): TGTGCCAGCAGTGACAGGGGGAACACTGAAGCTTTCTTT. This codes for CASSDRGNTEAFF.

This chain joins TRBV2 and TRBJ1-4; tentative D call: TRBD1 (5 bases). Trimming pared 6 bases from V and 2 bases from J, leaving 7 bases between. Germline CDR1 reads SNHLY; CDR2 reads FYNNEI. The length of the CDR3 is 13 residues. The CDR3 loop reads CASRKGTNEKLFF. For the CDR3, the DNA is TGTGCCAGCAGGAAGGGGACTAATGAAAAACTGTTTTTT.

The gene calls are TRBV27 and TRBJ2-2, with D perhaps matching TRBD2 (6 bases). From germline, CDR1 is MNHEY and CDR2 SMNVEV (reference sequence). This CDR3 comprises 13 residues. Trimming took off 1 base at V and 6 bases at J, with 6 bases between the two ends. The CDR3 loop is CASSLWGAGELFF. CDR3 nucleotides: TGTGCCAGCAGTTTATGGGGGGCCGGGGAGCTGTTTTTT.

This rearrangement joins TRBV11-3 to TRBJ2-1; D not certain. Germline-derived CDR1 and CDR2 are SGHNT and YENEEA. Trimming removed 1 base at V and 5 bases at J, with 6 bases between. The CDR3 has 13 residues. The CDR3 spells CASSLGHDNEQFF. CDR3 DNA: TGTGCCAGCAGCTTAGGTCACGACAATGAGCAGTTCTTC.

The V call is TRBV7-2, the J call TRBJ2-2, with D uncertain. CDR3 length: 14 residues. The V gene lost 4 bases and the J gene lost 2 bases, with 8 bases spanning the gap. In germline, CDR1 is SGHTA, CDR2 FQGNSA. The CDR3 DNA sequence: TGTGCCAGCAGCTATACCCCCAACACCGGGGAGCTGTTTTTT. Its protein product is CASSYTPNTGELFF. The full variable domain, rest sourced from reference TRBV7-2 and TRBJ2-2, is GAGVSQSPSNKVTEKGKDVELRCDPISGHTALYWYRQSLGQGLEFLIYFQGNSAPDKSGLPSDRFSAERTGGSVSTLTIQRTQQEDSAVYLCASSYTPNTGELFFGEGSRLTVL.

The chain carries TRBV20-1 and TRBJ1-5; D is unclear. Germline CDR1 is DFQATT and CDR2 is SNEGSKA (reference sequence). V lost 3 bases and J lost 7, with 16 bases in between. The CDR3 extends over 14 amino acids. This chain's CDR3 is CSASSPGSYQPQHF. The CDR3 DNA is TGCAGTGCTAGTAGTCCAGGCTCATACCAGCCCCAGCATTTT.

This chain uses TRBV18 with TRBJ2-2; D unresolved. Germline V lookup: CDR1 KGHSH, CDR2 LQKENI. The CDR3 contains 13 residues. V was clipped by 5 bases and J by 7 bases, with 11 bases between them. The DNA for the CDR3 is TGTGCCAGCTCATCTCAGAAGAACGGGGAGCTGTTTTTT. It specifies CASSSQKNGELFF.

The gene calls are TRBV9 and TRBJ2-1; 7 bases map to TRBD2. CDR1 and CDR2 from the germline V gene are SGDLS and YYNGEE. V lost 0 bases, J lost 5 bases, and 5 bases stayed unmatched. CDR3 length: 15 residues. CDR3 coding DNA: TGTGCCAGCAGCGTAGATGCGGGAGCCCACAATGAGCAGTTCTTC. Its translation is CASSVDAGAHNEQFF.

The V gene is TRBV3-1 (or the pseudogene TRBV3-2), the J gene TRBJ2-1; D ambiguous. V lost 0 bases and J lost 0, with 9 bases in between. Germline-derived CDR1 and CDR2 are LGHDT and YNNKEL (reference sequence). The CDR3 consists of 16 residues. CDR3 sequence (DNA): TGTGCCAGCAGCCAAGAAGCCGAGAGCTCCTACAATGAGCAGTTCTTC. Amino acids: CASSQEAESSYNEQFF.

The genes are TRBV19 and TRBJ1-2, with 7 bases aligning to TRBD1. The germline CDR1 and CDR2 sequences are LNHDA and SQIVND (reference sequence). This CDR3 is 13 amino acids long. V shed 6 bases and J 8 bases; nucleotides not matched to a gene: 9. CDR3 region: CASSRRQGGGYTF. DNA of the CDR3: TGTGCCAGTAGCCGGCGGCAGGGGGGCGGCTACACCTTC.

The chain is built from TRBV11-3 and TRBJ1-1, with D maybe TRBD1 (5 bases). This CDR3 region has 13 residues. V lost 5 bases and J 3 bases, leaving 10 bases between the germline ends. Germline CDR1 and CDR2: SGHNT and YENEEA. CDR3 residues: CASSLDSDTEAFF. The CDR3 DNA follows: TGTGCCAGCAGCCTTGACAGTGACACTGAAGCTTTCTTT.

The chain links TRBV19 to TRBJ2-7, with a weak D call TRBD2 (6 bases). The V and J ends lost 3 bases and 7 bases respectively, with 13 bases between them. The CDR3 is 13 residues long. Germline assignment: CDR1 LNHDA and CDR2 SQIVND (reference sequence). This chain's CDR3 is CASSMGTSREQYF. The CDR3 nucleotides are TGTGCCAGTAGTATGGGAACTAGCCGAGAGCAGTACTTC.

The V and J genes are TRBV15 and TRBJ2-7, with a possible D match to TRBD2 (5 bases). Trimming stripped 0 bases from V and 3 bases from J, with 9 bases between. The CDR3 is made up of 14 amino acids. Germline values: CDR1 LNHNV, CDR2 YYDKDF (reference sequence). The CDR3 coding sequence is TGTGCCACCAGCAGAGAAACTAGGGACTACGAGCAGTACTTC. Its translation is CATSRETRDYEQYF.

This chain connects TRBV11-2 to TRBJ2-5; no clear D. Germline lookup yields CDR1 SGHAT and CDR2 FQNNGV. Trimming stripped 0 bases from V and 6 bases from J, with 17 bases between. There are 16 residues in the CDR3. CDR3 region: CASSLEGSPVKKTQYF. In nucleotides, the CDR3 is TGTGCCAGCAGCTTAGAGGGCAGTCCTGTCAAGAAGACCCAGTACTTC.

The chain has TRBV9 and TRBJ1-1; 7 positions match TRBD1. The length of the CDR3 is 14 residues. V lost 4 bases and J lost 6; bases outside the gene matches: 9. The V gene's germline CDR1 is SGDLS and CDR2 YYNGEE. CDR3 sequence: CASSRGTASPEAFF. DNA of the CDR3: TGTGCCAGCAGCAGGGGGACAGCGAGTCCTGAAGCTTTCTTT.

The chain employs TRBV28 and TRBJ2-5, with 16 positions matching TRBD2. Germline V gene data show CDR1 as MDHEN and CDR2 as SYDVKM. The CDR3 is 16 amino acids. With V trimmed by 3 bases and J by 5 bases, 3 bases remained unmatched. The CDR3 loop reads CASSFPGLAGGETQYF. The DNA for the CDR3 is TGTGCCAGCAGTTTCCCGGGACTAGCGGGAGGGGAGACCCAGTACTTC.

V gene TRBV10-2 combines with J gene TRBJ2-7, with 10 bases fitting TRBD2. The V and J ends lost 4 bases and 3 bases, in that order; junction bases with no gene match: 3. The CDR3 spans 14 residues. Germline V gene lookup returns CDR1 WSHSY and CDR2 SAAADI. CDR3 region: CASSGRTSGYEQYF. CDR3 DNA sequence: TGCGCCAGCAGTGGCAGGACTAGCGGCTACGAGCAGTACTTC.

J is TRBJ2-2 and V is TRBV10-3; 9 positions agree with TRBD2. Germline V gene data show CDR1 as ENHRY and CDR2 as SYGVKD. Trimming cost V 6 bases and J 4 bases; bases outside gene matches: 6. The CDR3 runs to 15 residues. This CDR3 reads CAIRNGLALTGELFF. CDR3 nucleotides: TGTGCCATCAGAAATGGACTAGCGCTCACCGGGGAGCTGTTTTTT.

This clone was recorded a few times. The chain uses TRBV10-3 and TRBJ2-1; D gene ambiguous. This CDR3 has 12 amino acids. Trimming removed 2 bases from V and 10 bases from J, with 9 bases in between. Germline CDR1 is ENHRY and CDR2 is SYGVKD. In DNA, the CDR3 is TGTGCCATCAGTGAGCCCCCACAGGAGCAGTTCTTC. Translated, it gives CAISEPPQEQFF.

As DNA, the CDR3 is TGCGCCAGCAGCCCGTTCAGCGGGGGGGAAGAGACCCAGTACTTC. It codes for CASSPFSGGEETQYF. The chain couples TRBV5-1 to TRBJ2-5, with 10 positions matching TRBD2. Trimming removed 4 bases from V and 3 bases from J; junction bases left unmatched: 6. The germline V gene encodes CDR1 SGHRS and CDR2 YFSETQ. The CDR3 sequence is 15 residues long.

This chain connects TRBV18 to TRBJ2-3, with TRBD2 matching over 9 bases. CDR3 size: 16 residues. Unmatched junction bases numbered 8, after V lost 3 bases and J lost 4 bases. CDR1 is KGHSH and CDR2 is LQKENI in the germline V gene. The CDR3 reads CASSPIAGEWADTQYF. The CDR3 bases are TGTGCCAGCTCACCCATAGCGGGGGAATGGGCAGATACGCAGTATTTT.

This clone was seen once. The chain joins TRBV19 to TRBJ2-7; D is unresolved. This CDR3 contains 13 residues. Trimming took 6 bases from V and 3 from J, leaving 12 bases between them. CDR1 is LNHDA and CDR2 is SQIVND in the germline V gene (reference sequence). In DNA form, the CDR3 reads TGTGCCAGTAGCTCGACCGGAGACTACGAGCAGTACTTC. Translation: CASSSTGDYEQYF.

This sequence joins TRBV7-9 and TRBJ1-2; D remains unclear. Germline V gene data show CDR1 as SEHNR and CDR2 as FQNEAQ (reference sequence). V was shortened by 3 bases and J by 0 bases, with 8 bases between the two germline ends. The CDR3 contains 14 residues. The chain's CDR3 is CASSLAASNYGYTF. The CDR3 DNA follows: TGTGCCAGCAGCTTGGCGGCATCTAACTATGGCTACACCTTC.

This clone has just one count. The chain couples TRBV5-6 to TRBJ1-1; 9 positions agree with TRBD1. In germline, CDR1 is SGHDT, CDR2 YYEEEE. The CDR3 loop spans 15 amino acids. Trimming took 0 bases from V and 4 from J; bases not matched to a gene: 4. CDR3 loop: CASSLATGGGTEAFF. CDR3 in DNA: TGTGCCAGCAGCTTGGCCACAGGGGGCGGCACTGAAGCTTTCTTT.

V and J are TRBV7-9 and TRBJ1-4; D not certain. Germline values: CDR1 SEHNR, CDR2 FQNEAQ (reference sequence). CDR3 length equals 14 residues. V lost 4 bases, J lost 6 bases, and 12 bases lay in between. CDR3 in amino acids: CASSSYRGDEKLFF. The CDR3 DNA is TGTGCCAGCAGCTCGTACCGGGGAGATGAAAAACTGTTTTTT.

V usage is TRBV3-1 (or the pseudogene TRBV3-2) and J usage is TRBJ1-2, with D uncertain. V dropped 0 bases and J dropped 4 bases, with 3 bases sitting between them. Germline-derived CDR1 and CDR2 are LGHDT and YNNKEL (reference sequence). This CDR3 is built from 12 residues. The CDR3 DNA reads TGTGCCAGCAGCCAAGACAGCTATGGCTACACCTTC. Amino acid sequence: CASSQDSYGYTF.

CDR3 loop: CATSRRGSNQPQHF. The CDR3 region has the DNA TGTGCCACCAGCCGGAGGGGTAGCAATCAGCCCCAGCATTTT. V and J are TRBV15 and TRBJ1-5; the D gene is possibly TRBD1 (5 bases). CDR3 size: 14 residues. The V end was cut by 5 bases, the J end by 0 bases, with 8 bases between. CDR1 is LNHNV, CDR2 YYDKDF, per germline (reference sequence).

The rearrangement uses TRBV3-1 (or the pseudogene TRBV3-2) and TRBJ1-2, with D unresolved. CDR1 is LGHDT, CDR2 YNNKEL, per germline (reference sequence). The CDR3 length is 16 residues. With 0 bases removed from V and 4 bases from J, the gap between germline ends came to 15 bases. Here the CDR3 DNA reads TGTGCCAGCAGCCAAGATGCCCTAACAGTTAGCTATGGCTACACCTTC. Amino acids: CASSQDALTVSYGYTF.